Listed below are T cell receptor beta chains from one sample, sequenced in a study of T cells after yellow fever vaccination. TCRdb re-called the 5' RACE reads through MiXCR, storing one row per CDR3 protein. Among hundreds of thousands of distinct CDR3 sequences listed, roughly 13% were seen once. Sequencing was performed on PBMCs, taken on the day of the yellow fever booster vaccination. The receptors stem from a man aged 25 to 40 who received the YFV17D yellow fever vaccine. CDR3s include the opening cysteine and the closing phenylalanine or tryptophan. The order of the fields is D gene, V gene, clone size, J gene, CDR3 protein, CDR3 DNA. D genes are given only for firm matches. Some rows mark clone size as missing; the rest say once, few, many or name a class of expanded clone.

.	TRBV5-5	few	TRBJ2-1	CASSLGSGYNEQFF	TGTGCCAGCAGCTTGGGAAGCGGCTACAATGAGCAGTTCTTC
TRBD1	TRBV5-1	few	TRBJ2-4	CASSPGTGGLQNIQYF	TGCGCCAGCAGCCCAGGGACAGGAGGACTACAAAACATTCAGTACTTC
.	TRBV4-2	many	TRBJ2-2	CASSQVDGVSNTGELFF	TGTGCCAGCAGCCAAGTCGACGGGGTATCGAACACCGGGGAGCTGTTTTTT
TRBD2	TRBV19	.	TRBJ2-2	CASSIKPGRTGELFF	TGTGCCAGTAGTATTAAGCCCGGGAGGACCGGGGAGCTGTTTTTT
.	TRBV6-5	few	TRBJ2-2	CASSYSIGPQARYTGELFF	TGTGCCAGCAGTTACTCGATCGGCCCCCAGGCGAGATACACCGGGGAGCTGTTTTTT
.	TRBV6-5	few	TRBJ2-1	CASSSSSGGPYNEQFF	TGTGCCAGCAGTTCTTCCTCTGGCGGCCCCTACAATGAGCAGTTCTTC
.	TRBV19	few	TRBJ2-7	CASMRGPSSYEQYF	TGTGCCAGTATGAGGGGTCCCAGCTCCTACGAGCAGTACTTC
.	TRBV7-7	.	TRBJ2-5	CASSTRGGETQYF	TGTGCCAGCAGCACTAGGGGCGGAGAGACCCAGTACTTC
TRBD1	TRBV24-1	.	TRBJ1-5	CATSPGGAGQPQHF	TGTGCCACCAGCCCAGGGGGCGCGGGTCAGCCCCAGCATTTT
TRBD2	TRBV3-1	few	TRBJ2-2	CASQPIPGGGELFF	TGTGCCAGCCAGCCAATCCCGGGGGGCGGGGAGCTGTTTTTT
.	TRBV20-1	few	TRBJ2-2	CSARNGQRNTGELFF	TGCAGTGCTAGAAACGGACAGAGGAACACCGGGGAGCTGTTTTTT
.	TRBV7-2	.	TRBJ2-2	CASSPRSTGELFF	TGTGCCAGCAGCCCTCGCTCCACCGGGGAGCTGTTTTTT
TRBD2	TRBV9	.	TRBJ2-7	CASSVGAGGAGSHEQYF	TGTGCCAGCAGCGTAGGAGCGGGGGGCGCTGGGTCCCACGAGCAGTACTTC
TRBD2	TRBV10-2	.	TRBJ2-2	CASSDSGRVTGELFF	TGCGCCAGCAGTGATAGCGGGAGGGTCACCGGGGAGCTGTTTTTT
.	TRBV7-2	few	TRBJ2-1	CASSPGALNNEQFF	TGTGCCAGCAGCCCGGGTGCCTTAAACAATGAGCAGTTCTTC
.	TRBV18	many	TRBJ2-5	CASSPEGSKETQYF	TGTGCCAGCTCACCAGAGGGATCGAAAGAGACCCAGTACTTC
.	TRBV30	.	TRBJ2-3	CAWSKEGRRYRTQYF	TGTGCCTGGAGCAAAGAAGGCCGTCGATATAGGACGCAGTATTTT
.	TRBV19	.	TRBJ2-2	CASSQGSGGGNTGELFF	TGTGCCAGTAGCCAAGGGTCGGGCGGAGGAAACACCGGGGAGCTGTTTTTT
.	TRBV20-1	few	TRBJ2-2	CSASPNANTGELFF	TGCAGTGCTAGCCCCAATGCAAACACCGGGGAGCTGTTTTTT
.	TRBV9	few	TRBJ2-7	CASSPEGQRSYEQYF	TGTGCCAGCAGCCCAGAGGGACAACGCTCCTACGAGCAGTACTTC
TRBD2	TRBV29-1	.	TRBJ2-7	CSVGGVLAGTYEQYF	TGCAGCGTTGGAGGGGTGCTAGCGGGAACCTACGAGCAGTACTTC
.	TRBV5-1	.	TRBJ2-5	CASSLVEGVRETQYF	TGCGCCAGCAGCTTGGTCGAAGGGGTTAGAGAGACCCAGTACTTC